Each of the 6 T cell receptor beta chains below was sequenced from the same sample in a study of cytomegalovirus exposure and HLA in healthy donors. The study ran its PCR with 60 Vbeta and 13 Jbeta primers. The repertoire was sequenced with immunoSEQ multiplex PCR; TCRdb's copy has only in-frame clones and lacks some. The table has some 150,000 clones, 79% seen once. Sequences were obtained from PBMCs. The receptors were gathered from a man aged 40-50 years in good health and CMV-seronegative.

The genes are TRBV7-9 and TRBJ2-2; possible D gene TRBD2, 5 bases. The V gene lost 2 bases and the J gene lost 5 bases, with 12 bases spanning the gap. The CDR3 sequence is 15 residues long. Germline V CDR1 and CDR2: SEHNR, FQNEAQ (reference sequence). CDR3 amino acids: CASSLKLAETGELFF. The CDR3 nucleotides read TGTGCCAGCAGCTTAAAGCTAGCAGAGACCGGGGAGCTGTTTTTT.

The chain has TRBV7-9 and TRBJ2-1; 9 bases are a match to TRBD2. V gave up 4 bases and J gave up 6 bases; unmatched junction bases: 16. This CDR3 is 18 amino acids long. Germline CDR1 is SEHNR and CDR2 is FQNEAQ (reference sequence). In DNA, the CDR3 is TGTGCCAGCAGCTCCCTCTTGGGGGCGGGAGGGGGGGGCAATGAGCAGTTCTTC. It encodes CASSSLLGAGGGGNEQFF. The full variable domain, rest sourced from reference TRBV7-9 and TRBJ2-1, is DTGVSQNPRHKITKRGQNVTFRCDPISEHNRLYWYRQTLGQGPEFLTYFQNEAQLEKSRLLSDRFSAERPKGSFSTLEIQRTEQGDSAMYLCASSSLLGAGGGGNEQFFGPGTRLTVL.

A few counts support this clone. The chain combines TRBV30 with TRBJ1-6; D not certain. Trimming shortened V by 1 base and J by 7 bases, and 8 bases separated the two germline ends. The CDR3 consists of 13 residues. From germline, CDR1 is GTSNPN and CDR2 SVGIG (reference sequence). The DNA for the CDR3 is TGTGCCTGGAGTGACAGTGTGAATTCACCCCTCCACTTT. Amino acid sequence: CAWSDSVNSPLHF.

The chain joins TRBV2 to TRBJ1-5; weak D call: TRBD1 (5 bases). This CDR3 region has 13 residues. CDR1 is SNHLY and CDR2 is FYNNEI in the germline V gene. V was shortened by 5 bases and J by 7 bases, with 12 bases between the two germline ends. CDR3 nucleotides: TGTGCCAGCAGTTTGGGGGGGGGACAGCCCCAGCATTTT. Its translation: CASSLGGGQPQHF.

The chain has TRBV14 and TRBJ2-2, with D possibly TRBD2 on 6 matching bases. Trimming took 6 bases from V and 5 from J, leaving 10 bases between them. The CDR3 is 13 amino acids. CDR1 and CDR2 from the germline V gene are SGHDN and FVKESK. DNA for the CDR3: TGTGCCAGCAGGCTGGGGGGAACCGGGGAGCTGTTTTTT. Protein sequence: CASRLGGTGELFF. Filled out from reference TRBV14 and TRBJ2-2, the complete variable domain reads EAGVTQFPSHSVIEKGQTVTLRCDPISGHDNLYWYRRVMGKEIKFLLHFVKESKQDESGMPNNRFLAERTGGTYSTLKVQPAELEDSGVYFCASRLGGTGELFFGEGSRLTVL.

V usage is TRBV7-9 and J usage is TRBJ1-2; no clear D. In germline, CDR1 is SEHNR, CDR2 FQNEAQ (reference sequence). The CDR3 loop spans 14 amino acids. V lost 4 bases to trimming and J lost 3 bases, with 12 bases between them. As DNA, the CDR3 is TGTGCCAGCAGCTCCGGGGTCGCGCACTATGGCTACACCTTC. Its translation: CASSSGVAHYGYTF.